Listed below are T cell receptor beta chains from one sample, sequenced in a study of control samples from healthy donors and cancer patients. Clones were sequenced by immunoSEQ multiplex PCR, and TCRdb holds only the in-frame ones, with some missing. The sample records tens of thousands of clones, about 92% being singletons. The specimen sequenced was blood. These receptors originate from a woman aged 30 to 39 in good health. The CDR3 runs from the conserved cysteine through the conserved F or W. A D gene is named only where the DNA matches it firmly. The size field is filled for only some rows; it gives once, few, many or a size class.

TRBD1 | TRBJ1-1 | TRBV3-1/TRBV3-2 | . | CASSPGTGRTNTEAFF | TGTGCCAGCAGCCCTGGGACAGGGCGCACTAACACTGAAGCTTTCTTT
. | TRBJ1-1 | TRBV3-1/TRBV3-2 | . | CASSQDIQGYTEAFF | TGTGCCAGCAGCCAAGACATACAGGGCTACACTGAAGCTTTCTTT
. | TRBJ1-5 | TRBV19 | . | CASSIVQGNQPQHF | TGTGCCAGTAGTATAGTTCAGGGTAATCAGCCCCAGCATTTT
. | TRBJ1-5 | TRBV2 | . | CASRQGASNQPQHF | TGTGCCAGCAGACAGGGAGCCAGCAATCAGCCCCAGCATTTT
TRBD1 | TRBJ1-1 | TRBV18 | . | CASSPTGVGTEAFF | TGTGCCAGCTCACCTACAGGGGTTGGAACTGAAGCTTTCTTT
TRBD1 | TRBJ2-2 | TRBV2 | . | CASSVGQGNTGELFF | TGTGCCAGCAGTGTAGGACAGGGAAACACCGGGGAGCTGTTTTTT
TRBD2 | TRBJ2-7 | TRBV2 | . | CASSWAGAGSEQYF | TGTGCCAGCAGTTGGGCGGGAGCCGGGTCCGAGCAGTACTTC
TRBD2 | TRBJ2-2 | TRBV6-5 | . | CASSWLAGGTGELFF | TGTGCCAGCAGTTGGCTAGCGGGAGGAACCGGGGAGCTGTTTTTT
TRBD2 | TRBJ2-5 | TRBV29-1 | . | CSPRGVAGAEETQYF | TGCAGCCCCCGAGGGGTAGCGGGAGCGGAAGAGACCCAGTACTTC
TRBD1 | TRBJ2-5 | TRBV7-6 | . | CASSLGPGTGETQYF | TGTGCCAGCAGCTTAGGCCCCGGGACAGGGGAGACCCAGTACTTC
. | TRBJ1-3 | TRBV4-1 | . | CASRETVLGNTIYF | TGCGCCAGCAGGGAAACGGTGTTAGGAAACACCATATATTTT
. | TRBJ1-1 | TRBV19 | . | CASSIDGGPYIEAFF | TGTGCCAGTAGTATAGACGGAGGGCCATACATTGAAGCTTTCTTT
. | TRBJ1-2 | TRBV6-1 | . | CASSESGSWSYGYTF | TGTGCCAGCAGTGAGTCGGGGTCTTGGAGCTATGGCTACACCTTC
TRBD2 | TRBJ2-1 | TRBV27 | . | CASSRLAGASYNEQFF | TGTGCCAGCAGTCGACTAGCGGGGGCCTCCTACAATGAGCAGTTCTTC
. | TRBJ2-3 | TRBV7-6 | . | CASSLEAGLARTDTQYF | TGTGCCAGCAGCTTAGAGGCAGGGCTAGCGAGGACAGATACGCAGTATTTT
. | TRBJ1-3 | TRBV6-5 | . | CASTPRVSGNTIYF | TGTGCCAGCACTCCAAGGGTCTCTGGAAACACCATATATTTT
TRBD2 | TRBJ2-3 | TRBV19 | few | CASSIKVLGSGSGDPIMDTQYF | TGTGCCAGTAGTATAAAGGTGTTGGGTAGCGGGAGTGGCGACCCTATAATGGATACGCAGTATTTT
. | TRBJ2-3 | TRBV24-1 | . | CATSDFSGDTQYF | TGTGCCACCAGTGATTTTTCCGGAGATACGCAGTATTTT
TRBD1 | TRBJ2-3 | TRBV25-1 | . | CASSGLQGATDTQYF | TGTGCCAGCAGCGGGTTACAGGGGGCCACAGATACGCAGTATTTT